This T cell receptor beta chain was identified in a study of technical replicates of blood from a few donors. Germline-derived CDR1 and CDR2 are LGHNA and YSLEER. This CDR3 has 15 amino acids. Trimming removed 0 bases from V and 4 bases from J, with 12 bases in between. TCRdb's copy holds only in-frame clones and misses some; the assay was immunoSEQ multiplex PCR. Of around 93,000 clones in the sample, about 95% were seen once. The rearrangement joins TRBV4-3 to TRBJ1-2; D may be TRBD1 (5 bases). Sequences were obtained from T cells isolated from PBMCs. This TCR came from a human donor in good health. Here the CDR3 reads CASSQDIGEAYGYTF. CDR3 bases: TGCGCCAGCAGCCAAGATATAGGGGAAGCCTATGGCTACACCTTC.